This passage covers 7 T cell receptor beta chains from one sample sequenced in a study of T cell changes during pregnancy in multiple sclerosis. The table came from immunoSEQ multiplex PCR; TCRdb's copy has only in-frame clones and leaves some out. In the table there are tens of thousands of clones, about 91% of which are singletons. Sequencing was performed on CD8+ T cells from peripheral blood mononuclear cells, taken in the third trimester of pregnancy. The source is a female donor with multiple sclerosis, enrolled in a pregnancy study.

The chain recombines TRBV29-1 with TRBJ2-2; no firm D call. Germline CDR1 is SQVTM and CDR2 is ANQGSEA. The V and J ends lost 4 bases and 3 bases respectively, with 6 bases between them. There are 12 residues in the CDR3. The CDR3 DNA follows: TGCAGCGTTGTTCCGGACACCGGGGAGCTGTTTTTT. It yields the protein CSVVPDTGELFF.

This chain uses TRBV5-1 with TRBJ2-7, with 8 bases aligning to TRBD2. This CDR3 contains 14 residues. V was pared by 5 bases and J by 4 bases, with 8 bases of the junction left unmatched. CDR1 is SGHRS and CDR2 is YFSETQ in the germline V gene. CDR3 DNA sequence: TGCGCCAGCAGTTATTCGACTAGCGTGTACGAGCAGTACTTC. This gives the protein CASSYSTSVYEQYF.

The rearrangement joins TRBV6-5 to TRBJ2-7; D is perhaps TRBD1 (6 bases). The CDR3 consists of 11 residues. V lost 7 bases and J 5 bases, leaving 9 bases between the germline ends. The V gene's germline CDR1 is MNHEY and CDR2 SVGAGI. DNA for the CDR3: TGTGCCAGCAACCAGGGGAACGAGCAGTACTTC. Protein: CASNQGNEQYF.

The genes are TRBV7-3 and TRBJ2-6; D is ambiguous. Germline V gene data show CDR1 as SGHTA and CDR2 as FQGTGA. V lost 6 bases to trimming and J lost 0 bases, with 9 bases between them. This CDR3 contains 15 residues. CDR3 in DNA: TGTGCCAGCAGTCCCGACATCTCTGGGGCCAACGTCCTGACTTTC. Translation gives CASSPDISGANVLTF.

The rearrangement links TRBV27 to TRBJ1-5; 8 nucleotides line up with TRBD1. V trimming: 1 base; J trimming: 5 bases; junction bases outside the gene matches: 1. This CDR3 has 14 amino acids. Germline values: CDR1 MNHEY, CDR2 SMNVEV (reference sequence). As DNA, the CDR3 is TGTGCCAGCAGTTTATACAGGGGGGATCAGCCCCAGCATTTT. Residues: CASSLYRGDQPQHF.

CDR3 sequence reads: CASRWTGAPGDGYTF. The CDR3 DNA reads as TGTGCCAGCAGATGGACAGGGGCGCCCGGGGATGGCTACACCTTC. The J gene is TRBJ1-2, the V gene TRBV6-5; the match to TRBD1 covers 9 bases. The CDR3 totals 15 residues. The germline V gene has CDR1 MNHEY and CDR2 SVGAGI. V gave up 6 bases and J gave up 6 bases; unmatched junction bases: 11.

The gene calls are TRBV7-6 and TRBJ2-1, with 11 nucleotides matching TRBD2. Germline loops: CDR1 SGHVS, CDR2 FNYEAQ. Trimming removed 1 base from V and 4 bases from J; junction bases left unmatched: 15. This CDR3 is built from 20 residues. DNA of the CDR3: TGTGCCAGCAGCTTAGATTGGAAGGAGTCTAGCGGGGGGTCTTACAATGAGCAGTTCTTC. Its protein product is CASSLDWKESSGGSYNEQFF.